A single T cell receptor beta chain is shown here with its context. Original data processing: Using reference gene primer amplification, nucleated cell counts were estimated. TCRdb's table, derived via immunoSEQ multiplex PCR, lists solely in-frame clones and lacks some. That table supplies the V and J calls and clone size; D and trimming were determined from the DNA. Of roughly 190,000 clones detected, approximately 85% appear once; the ten largest clones hold 6.5% to 9%. Germline-derived CDR1 and CDR2 are KGHSH and LQKENI. V lost 4 bases and J 3 bases, leaving 15 bases between the germline ends. This CDR3 contains 15 residues. This sample is part of a study of blood T cell repertoires in COVID-19. About the research overall: The United States, Italy and Spain supplied acute and convalescent COVID-19 samples. The cDNA or gDNA used as material had been derived from T cells, B-cell-depleted T cells, or PBMCs.

The receptor's source is a woman aged 60-70 years with acute or convalescent COVID-19. Source material: peripheral blood. The rearrangement uses TRBV18 and TRBJ1-2, with a possible D match to TRBD1 (5 bases). The CDR3 bases are TGTGCCAGCTCACGGGACTCCCAGCCCCACTATGGCTACACCTTC. Its protein is CASSRDSQPHYGYTF.